This T cell receptor (beta chain) comes out of a study of a mutant IDH1 vaccine in newly diagnosed glioma (dated by TCRdb to the early 2020s). Study-level background: Patients were given eight vaccinations, in weeks 1, 3, 5, 7, 11, 15, 19 and 23, which matched visits V03 through V10. Vaccination started 4-6 weeks after radiotherapy alone, or was given together with temozolomide cycles in the groups whose treatment included chemotherapy. Of the 25 to 40 treated patients, roughly 60% were male and 37.5% were female, and the mean age was about 40 years. Before enrollment, most patients had been given radiochemotherapy with temozolomide as standard therapy, while the rest had received either radiotherapy alone or temozolomide alone. Peripheral blood was drawn at six visits: V03 (baseline), V05, V07, V10, V12 and V13. For exploratory analyses, 25 treated patients had longitudinal TCRB deep sequencing done wherever samples were available. Paper-wide results and their limitations: Selection of PBMC samples for TCRB deep sequencing was based on availability. No apparent relationship was observed between pseudoprogression and alterations in the top peripheral T cell clonotypes detected by TCRB sequencing. Vaccine-induced immune responses across multiple MHC alleles were detected in 80% to 95% of patients. It was noted by the authors that analyses of patient blood samples could not be reproduced owing to sample limitations.

The receptor library was made with the immunoSEQ multiplex PCR assay. Rearranged TCR beta chain sequences were amplified with the hsTCRB Kit following the manufacturer's protocol. TCRB libraries were sequenced on an Illumina MiSeq. The published analysis was carried out like this. Demultiplexing, trimming and gene mapping were performed with the kit vendor's proprietary platform. TCRdb stores this immuneACCESS table with in-frame sequences only. Part of the clones is absent; in the studies checked, under half of the shortfall reflects unresolved V genes, and no reason is known for the rest. V and J calls and clone size are as listed in that table; D and trimming were resolved from the DNA. This sample comprises over 40,000 clones, 60% to 85% of them detected only once. The leading ten clones occupy around 6.5% of the sample. This clone was counted between two and nine times. Its antigen is still unknown. No qualities accompany the bases; no much larger clone lies one base away.

The sample's time point label is to be understood as: week 23, last vaccination. Each vaccine dose was 300 ug of a 20-mer mutant IDH1 peptide in Montanide, given subcutaneously with topical imiquimod. Donors had newly diagnosed WHO grade 3 or 4 IDH1-mutant astrocytomas with loss of nuclear ATRX. The samples were drawn from NOA16, a multicentre, single-arm, open-label phase I trial in Germany that tested a mutant IDH1 peptide vaccine in humans for the first time. The DNeasy Blood and Tissue Kit was used to extract genomic DNA from EDTA blood for TCRB sequencing. V trim: 7 bases; J trim: 2 bases; unmatched bases: 14. The germline V gene (reference sequence) supplies CDR1 LNHDA and CDR2 SQIVND. Measured from the cysteine to the phenylalanine, the CDR3 is 17 residues long. The read is trimmed to its CDR3 DNA, 51 bases read in frame from base 1.

Here the chain combines TRBV19 and TRBJ1-5; 7 central nucleotides agree with TRBD1. Sequenced here: PBMCs, sampled from a glioma patient whose treatment included an IDH1 peptide vaccine. The source is a woman aged 40 to 49 with glioma. Some clones in this sample may be carry-over from other donors' samples. The bases read TGTGCCAGTACGACGGACAGGTCAGCAGCTGGCAATCAGCCCCAGCATTTT. Its protein product is CASTTDRSAAGNQPQHF.